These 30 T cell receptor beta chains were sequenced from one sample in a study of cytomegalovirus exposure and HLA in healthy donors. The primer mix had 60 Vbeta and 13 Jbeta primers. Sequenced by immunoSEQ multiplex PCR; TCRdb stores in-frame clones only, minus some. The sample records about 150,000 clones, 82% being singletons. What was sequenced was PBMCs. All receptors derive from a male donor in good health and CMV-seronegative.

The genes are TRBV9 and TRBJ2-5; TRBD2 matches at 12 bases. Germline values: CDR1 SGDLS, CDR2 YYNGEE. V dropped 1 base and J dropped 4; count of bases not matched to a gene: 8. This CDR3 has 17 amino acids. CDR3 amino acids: CASSVMSTSGGRETQYF. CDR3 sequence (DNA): TGTGCCAGCAGCGTAATGTCCACTAGCGGGGGGCGAGAGACCCAGTACTTC.

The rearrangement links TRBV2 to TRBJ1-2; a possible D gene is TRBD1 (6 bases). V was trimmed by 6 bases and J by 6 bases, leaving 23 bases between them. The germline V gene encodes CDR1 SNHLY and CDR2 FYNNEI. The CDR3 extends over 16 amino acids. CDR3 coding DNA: TGTGCCAGCAGCGGCTCCCTTGAGGGGGGGAAAGATGGCTACACCTTC. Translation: CASSGSLEGGKDGYTF.

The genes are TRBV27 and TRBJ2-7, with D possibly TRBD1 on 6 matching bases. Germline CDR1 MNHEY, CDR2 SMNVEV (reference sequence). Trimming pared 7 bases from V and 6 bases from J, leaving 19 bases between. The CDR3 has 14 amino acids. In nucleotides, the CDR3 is TGTGCCAGCAAACAGACAGGTTATTCCAGCGAGCAGTACTTC. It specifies CASKQTGYSSEQYF.

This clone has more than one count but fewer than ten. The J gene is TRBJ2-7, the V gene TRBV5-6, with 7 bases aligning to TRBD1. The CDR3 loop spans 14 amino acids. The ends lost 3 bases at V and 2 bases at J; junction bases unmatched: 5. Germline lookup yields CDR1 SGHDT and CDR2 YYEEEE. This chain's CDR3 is CASSSGTAAYEQYF. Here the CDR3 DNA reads TGTGCCAGCAGCTCCGGGACAGCCGCCTACGAGCAGTACTTC.

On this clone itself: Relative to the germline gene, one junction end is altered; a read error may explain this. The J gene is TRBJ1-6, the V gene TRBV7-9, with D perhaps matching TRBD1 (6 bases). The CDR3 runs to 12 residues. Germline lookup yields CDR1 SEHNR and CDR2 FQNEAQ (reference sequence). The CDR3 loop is CSSRTVNSPLHF. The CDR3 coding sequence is TGTTCCAGCAGGACAGTTAATTCACCCCTCCACTTT.

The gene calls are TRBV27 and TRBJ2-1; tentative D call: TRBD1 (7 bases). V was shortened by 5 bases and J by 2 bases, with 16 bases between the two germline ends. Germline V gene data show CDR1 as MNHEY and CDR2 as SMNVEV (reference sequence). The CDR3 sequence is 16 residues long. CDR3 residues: CASSTGQEGPYNEQFF. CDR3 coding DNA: TGTGCCAGCAGTACCGGACAGGAGGGGCCCTACAATGAGCAGTTCTTC.

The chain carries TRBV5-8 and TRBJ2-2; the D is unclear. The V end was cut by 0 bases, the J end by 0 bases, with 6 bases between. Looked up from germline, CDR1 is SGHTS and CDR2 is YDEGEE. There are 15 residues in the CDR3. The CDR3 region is CASSLGLANTGELFF. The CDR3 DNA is TGTGCCAGCAGCTTGGGGCTTGCGAACACCGGGGAGCTGTTTTTT.

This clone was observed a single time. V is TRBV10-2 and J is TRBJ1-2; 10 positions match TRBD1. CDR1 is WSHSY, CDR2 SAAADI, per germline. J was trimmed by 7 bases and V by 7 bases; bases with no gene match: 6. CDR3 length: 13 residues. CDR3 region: CASKDRGLFGYTF. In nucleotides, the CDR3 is TGCGCCAGCAAAGACAGGGGGCTCTTTGGCTACACCTTC.

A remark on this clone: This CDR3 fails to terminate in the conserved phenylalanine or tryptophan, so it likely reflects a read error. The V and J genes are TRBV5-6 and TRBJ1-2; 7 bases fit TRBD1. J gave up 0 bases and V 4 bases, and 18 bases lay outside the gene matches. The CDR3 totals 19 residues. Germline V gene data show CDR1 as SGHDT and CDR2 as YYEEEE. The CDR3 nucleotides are TGTGCCAGCAGCCTGACGCGAATCCGGGACAGCAATCCTAACTATGGCTACACCCTC. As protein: CASSLTRIRDSNPNYGYTL.

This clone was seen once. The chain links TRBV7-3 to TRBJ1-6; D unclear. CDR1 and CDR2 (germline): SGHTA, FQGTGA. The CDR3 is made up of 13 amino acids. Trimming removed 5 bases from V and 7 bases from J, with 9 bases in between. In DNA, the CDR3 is TGTGCCAGCAGCCTCAGTTTAAATTCACCCCTCCACTTT. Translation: CASSLSLNSPLHF.

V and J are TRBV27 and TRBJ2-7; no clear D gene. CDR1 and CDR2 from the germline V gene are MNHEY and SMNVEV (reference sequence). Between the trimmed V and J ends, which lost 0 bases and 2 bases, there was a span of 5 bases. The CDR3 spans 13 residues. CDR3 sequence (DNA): TGTGCCAGCAGTTTATCGGGCCCCTACGAGCAGTACTTC. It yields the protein CASSLSGPYEQYF.

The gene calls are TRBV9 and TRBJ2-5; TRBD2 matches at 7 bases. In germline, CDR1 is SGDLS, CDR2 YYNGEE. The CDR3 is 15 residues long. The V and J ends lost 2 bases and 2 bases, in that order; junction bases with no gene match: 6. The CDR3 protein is CASSVGLAEQETQYF. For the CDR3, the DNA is TGTGCCAGCAGCGTTGGGCTAGCGGAACAAGAGACCCAGTACTTC.

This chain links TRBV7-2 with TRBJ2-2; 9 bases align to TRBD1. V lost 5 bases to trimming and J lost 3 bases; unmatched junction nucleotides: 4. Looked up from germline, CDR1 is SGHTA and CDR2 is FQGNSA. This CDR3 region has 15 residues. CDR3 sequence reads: CASSGRTGDTGELFF. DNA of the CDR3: TGTGCCAGCAGCGGTCGGACAGGGGACACCGGGGAGCTGTTTTTT.

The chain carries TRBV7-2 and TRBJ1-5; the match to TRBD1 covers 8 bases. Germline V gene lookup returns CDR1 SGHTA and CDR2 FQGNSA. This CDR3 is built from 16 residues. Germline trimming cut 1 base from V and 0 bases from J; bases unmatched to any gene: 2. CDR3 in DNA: TGTGCCAGCAGCTTAGGCCAGGGGGCTAGCAATCAGCCCCAGCATTTT. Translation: CASSLGQGASNQPQHF.

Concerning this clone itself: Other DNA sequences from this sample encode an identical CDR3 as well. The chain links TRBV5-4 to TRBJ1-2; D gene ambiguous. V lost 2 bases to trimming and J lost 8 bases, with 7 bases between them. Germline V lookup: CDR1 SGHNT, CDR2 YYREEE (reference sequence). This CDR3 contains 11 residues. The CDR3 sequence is CASSLAEGYTF. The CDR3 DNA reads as TGTGCCAGCAGCTTAGCCGAGGGCTACACCTTC.

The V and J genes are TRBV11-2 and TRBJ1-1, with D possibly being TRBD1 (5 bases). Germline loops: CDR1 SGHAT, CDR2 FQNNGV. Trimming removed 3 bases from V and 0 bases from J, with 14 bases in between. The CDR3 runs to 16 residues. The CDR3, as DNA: TGTGCCAGCAGCTTGCAGGGCCCCATCATGAACACTGAAGCTTTCTTT. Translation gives CASSLQGPIMNTEAFF. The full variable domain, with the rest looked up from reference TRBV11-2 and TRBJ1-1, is EAGVAQSPRYKIIEKRQSVAFWCNPISGHATLYWYQQILGQGPKLLIQFQNNGVVDDSQLPKDRFSAERLKGVDSTLKIQPAKLEDSAVYLCASSLQGPIMNTEAFFGQGTRLTVV.

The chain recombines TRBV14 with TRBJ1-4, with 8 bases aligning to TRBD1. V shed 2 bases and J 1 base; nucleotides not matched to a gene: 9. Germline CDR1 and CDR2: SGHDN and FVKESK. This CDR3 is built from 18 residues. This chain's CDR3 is CASSQLQGALGTNEKLFF. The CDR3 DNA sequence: TGTGCCAGCAGCCAACTTCAGGGGGCCCTAGGAACTAATGAAAAACTGTTTTTT.

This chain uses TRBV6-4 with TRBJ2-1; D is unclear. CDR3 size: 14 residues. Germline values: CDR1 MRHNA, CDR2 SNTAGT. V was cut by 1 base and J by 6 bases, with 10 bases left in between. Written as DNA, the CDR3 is TGTGCCAGCAGTGACTTTGGTAGTGGCAATGAGCAGTTCTTC. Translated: CASSDFGSGNEQFF.

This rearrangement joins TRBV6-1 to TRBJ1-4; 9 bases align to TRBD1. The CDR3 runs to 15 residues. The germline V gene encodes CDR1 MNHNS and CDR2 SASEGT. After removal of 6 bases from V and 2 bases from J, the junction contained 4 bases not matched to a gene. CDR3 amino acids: CASSLTGGTNEKLFF. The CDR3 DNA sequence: TGTGCCAGCAGCCTAACAGGGGGCACTAATGAAAAACTGTTTTTT.

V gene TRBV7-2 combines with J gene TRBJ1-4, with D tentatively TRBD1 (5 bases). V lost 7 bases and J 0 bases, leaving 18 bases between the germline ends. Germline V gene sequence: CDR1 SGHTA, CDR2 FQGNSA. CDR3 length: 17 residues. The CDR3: CASTKGPGISTNEKLFF. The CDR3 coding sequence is TGTGCCAGCACCAAAGGGCCAGGGATATCAACTAATGAAAAACTGTTTTTT.

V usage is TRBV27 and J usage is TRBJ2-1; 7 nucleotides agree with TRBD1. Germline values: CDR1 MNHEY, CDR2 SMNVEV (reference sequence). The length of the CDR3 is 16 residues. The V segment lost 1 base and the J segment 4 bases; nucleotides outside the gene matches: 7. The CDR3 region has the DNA TGTGCCAGCAGTTTATTAGGGGGCCGGATTTACAATGAGCAGTTCTTC. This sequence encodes CASSLLGGRIYNEQFF.

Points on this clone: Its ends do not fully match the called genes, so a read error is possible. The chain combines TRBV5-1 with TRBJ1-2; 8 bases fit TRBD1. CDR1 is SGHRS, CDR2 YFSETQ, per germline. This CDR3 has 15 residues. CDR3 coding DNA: TGCACCAGCAGCCCTTCGACAGGGGTGCCGAATGGCTACACCTTC. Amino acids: CTSSPSTGVPNGYTF.

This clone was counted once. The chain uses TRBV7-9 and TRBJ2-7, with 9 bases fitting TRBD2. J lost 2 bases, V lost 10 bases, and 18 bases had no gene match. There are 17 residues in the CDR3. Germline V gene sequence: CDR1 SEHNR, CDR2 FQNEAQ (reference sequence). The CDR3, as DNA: TGTGCCACCAGTGAGCCTCGAAGACTAGCGGAAGCCTACGAGCAGTACTTC. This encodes CATSEPRRLAEAYEQYF. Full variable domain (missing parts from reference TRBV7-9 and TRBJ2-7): DTGVSQNPRHKITKRGQNVTFRCDPISEHNRLYWYRQTLGQGPEFLTYFQNEAQLEKSRLLSDRFSAERPKGSFSTLEIQRTEQGDSAMYLCATSEPRRLAEAYEQYFGPGTRLTVT.

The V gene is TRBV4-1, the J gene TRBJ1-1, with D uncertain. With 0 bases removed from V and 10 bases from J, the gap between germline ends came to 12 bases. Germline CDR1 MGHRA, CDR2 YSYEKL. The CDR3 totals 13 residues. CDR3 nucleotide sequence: TGCGCCAGCAGCCAAGACCCACACGAGGGAGCTTTCTTT. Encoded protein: CASSQDPHEGAFF.

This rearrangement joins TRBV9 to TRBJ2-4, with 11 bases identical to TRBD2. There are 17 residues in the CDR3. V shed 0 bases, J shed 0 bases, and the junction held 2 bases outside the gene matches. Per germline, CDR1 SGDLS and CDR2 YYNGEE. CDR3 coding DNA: TGTGCCAGCAGCGTAGAGGGACTAGCGGCAGCCAAAAACATTCAGTACTTC. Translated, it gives CASSVEGLAAAKNIQYF.

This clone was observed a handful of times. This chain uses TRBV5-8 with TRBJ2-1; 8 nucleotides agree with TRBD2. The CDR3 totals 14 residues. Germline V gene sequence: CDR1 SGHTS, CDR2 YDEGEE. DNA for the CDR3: TGTGTAAGCGGGAGAAATCCAAACTACAATGAGCAGTTCTTC. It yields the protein CVSGRNPNYNEQFF. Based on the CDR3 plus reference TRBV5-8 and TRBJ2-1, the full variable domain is EAGVTQSPTHLIKTRGQQATLRCSPISGHTSVYWYQQALGLGLQFLLWYDEGEERNRGNFPPRFSGRQFPNYSSELNVNALELEDSALYLCVSGRNPNYNEQFFGPGTRLTVL.

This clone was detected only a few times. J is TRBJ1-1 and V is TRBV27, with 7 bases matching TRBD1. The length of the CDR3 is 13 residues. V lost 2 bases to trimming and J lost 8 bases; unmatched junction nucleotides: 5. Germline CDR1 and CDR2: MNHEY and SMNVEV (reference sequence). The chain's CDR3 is CASSLRPTGEAFF. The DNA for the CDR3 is TGTGCCAGCAGTTTAAGGCCGACAGGGGAAGCTTTCTTT.

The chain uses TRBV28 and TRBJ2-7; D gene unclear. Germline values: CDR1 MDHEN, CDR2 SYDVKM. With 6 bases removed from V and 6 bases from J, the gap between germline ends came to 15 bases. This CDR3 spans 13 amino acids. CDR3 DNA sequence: TGTGCCAGCAGCTCCTGCGTGGAGTGCGAGCAGTACTTC. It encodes CASSSCVECEQYF. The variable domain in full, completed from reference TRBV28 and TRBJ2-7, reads DVKVTQSSRYLVKRTGEKVFLECVQDMDHENMFWYRQDPGLGLRLIYFSYDVKMKEKGDIPEGYSVSREKKERFSLILESASTNQTSMYLCASSSCVECEQYFGPGTRLTVT.

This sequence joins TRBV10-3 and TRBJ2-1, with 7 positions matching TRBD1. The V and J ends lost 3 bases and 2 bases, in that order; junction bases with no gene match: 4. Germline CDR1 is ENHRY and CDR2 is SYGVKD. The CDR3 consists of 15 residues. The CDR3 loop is CAISDSGQPYNEQFF. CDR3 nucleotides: TGTGCCATCAGTGACTCGGGACAGCCCTACAATGAGCAGTTCTTC.

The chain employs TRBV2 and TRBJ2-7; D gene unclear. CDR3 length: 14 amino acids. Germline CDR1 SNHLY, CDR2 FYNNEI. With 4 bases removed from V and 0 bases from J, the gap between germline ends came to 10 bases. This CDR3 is CASSAIFSSYEQYF. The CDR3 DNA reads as TGTGCCAGCAGTGCCATTTTCAGCTCCTACGAGCAGTACTTC.